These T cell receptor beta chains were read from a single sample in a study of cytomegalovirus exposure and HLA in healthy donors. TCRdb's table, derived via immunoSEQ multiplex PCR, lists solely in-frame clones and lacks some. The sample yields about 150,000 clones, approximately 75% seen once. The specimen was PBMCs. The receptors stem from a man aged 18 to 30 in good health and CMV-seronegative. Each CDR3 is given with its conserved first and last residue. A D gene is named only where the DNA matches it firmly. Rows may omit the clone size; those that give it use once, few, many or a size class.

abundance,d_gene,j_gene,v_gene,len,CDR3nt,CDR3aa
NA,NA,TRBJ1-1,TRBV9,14,TGTGCCAGCAGCGTAGACACCCGGAACACTGAAGCTTTCTTT,CASSVDTRNTEAFF
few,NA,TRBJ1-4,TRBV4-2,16,TGTGCCAGCAGCCAAGGTATTCCAGGCCGGAATGAAAAACTGTTTTTT,CASSQGIPGRNEKLFF
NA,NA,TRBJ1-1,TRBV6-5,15,TGTGCCAGCACCGCGGGGGCCAAAATGAACACTGAAGCTTTCTTT,CASTAGAKMNTEAFF
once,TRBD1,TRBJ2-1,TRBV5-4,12,TGTGCCAGCAGCAACCGGGACAGTAGATTTATCTTC,CASSNRDSRFIF
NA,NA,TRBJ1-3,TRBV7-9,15,TGTGCCAGCAGCTTAGCGCCCAGCTCTGGAAACACCATATATTTT,CASSLAPSSGNTIYF
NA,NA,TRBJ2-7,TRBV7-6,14,TGTGCCAGCGGGAGGGGGGCAGGGATCGACGAGCAGTACTTC,CASGRGAGIDEQYF
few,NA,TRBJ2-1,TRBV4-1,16,TGCGCCAGCAGCCCCTCGACACCCTCCTCCTACAATGAGCAGTTCTTC,CASSPSTPSSYNEQFF
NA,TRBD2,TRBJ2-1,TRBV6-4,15,TGTGCCAGCGCCTATACTAGCGGGGGGGCCTGGGAGCAGTTCTTC,CASAYTSGGAWEQFF
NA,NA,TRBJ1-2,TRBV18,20,TGTGCCAGCTCAAGACGTGATCGTTATGATCGGACTTTCGGGCTTTATGGCTACACCTTC,CASSRRDRYDRTFGLYGYTF
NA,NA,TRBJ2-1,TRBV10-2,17,TGCGCCAGCAGTGAGGAGGCGGGCTGGGGGGCCTACAATGAGCAGTTCTTC,CASSEEAGWGAYNEQFF
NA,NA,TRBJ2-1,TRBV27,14,TGTGCCAGCAGGACCAGGGTGGGGTTGAATGAGCAGTTCTTC,CASRTRVGLNEQFF
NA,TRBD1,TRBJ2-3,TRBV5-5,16,TGTGCCAGCAGCTTGGGAGCAGGGGGAGTGGAAGATACGCAGTATTTT,CASSLGAGGVEDTQYF
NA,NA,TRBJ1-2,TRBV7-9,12,TGTGCCAGCAGCTTGGGACAATATGGCTACACCTTC,CASSLGQYGYTF
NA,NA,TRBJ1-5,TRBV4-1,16,TGCGCCAGCAGCCAAGAACGAGGGCGGATCAATCAGCCCCAGCATTTT,CASSQERGRINQPQHF
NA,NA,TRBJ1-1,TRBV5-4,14,TGTGCCAGCAGCTTGGACGGGTTGAACACTGAAGCTTTCTTT,CASSLDGLNTEAFF
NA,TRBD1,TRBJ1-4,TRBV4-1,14,TGCGCCAGCAGTCAAAGGACAGGGAATGAAAAACTGTTTTTT,CASSQRTGNEKLFF
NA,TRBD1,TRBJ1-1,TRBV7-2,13,TGTGCCAGCAGCTTAGTGGCAGGGGGCCAGGCTTTCTTT,CASSLVAGGQAFF
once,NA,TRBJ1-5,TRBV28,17,TGTGCCAGCAGTCCTAACCGCTGGGGGCGAAGCAATCAGCCCCAGCATTTT,CASSPNRWGRSNQPQHF
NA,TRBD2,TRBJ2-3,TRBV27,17,TGTGCCAGCAGCCCACCGGGACTAGCGGGGGATGGGGATACGCAGTATTTT,CASSPPGLAGDGDTQYF
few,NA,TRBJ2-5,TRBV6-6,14,TGTGCCAGCAGTTCCGACACTAGAGGGGAGACCCAGTACTTC,CASSSDTRGETQYF
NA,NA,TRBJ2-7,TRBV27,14,TGTGCCAGCAGCCCTGGGAGTGTTTCCTACGAGCAGTACTTC,CASSPGSVSYEQYF
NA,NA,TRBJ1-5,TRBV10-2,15,TGCGCCAGCAGTGAGGAGGGATATAGCAATCAGCCCCAGCATTTT,CASSEEGYSNQPQHF
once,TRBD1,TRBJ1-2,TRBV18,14,TGTGCCAGCTCACAACGGGACAGGGCCTTTGGCTACACCTTC,CASSQRDRAFGYTF
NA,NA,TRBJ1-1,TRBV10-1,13,TGCGCCAGCAGTTCCCAGTTGAACACTGAAGCTTTCTTT,CASSSQLNTEAFF
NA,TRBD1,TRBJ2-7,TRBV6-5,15,TGTGCCAGCAGGACCGGGACAGGGCGTTCCTACGAGCAGTACTTC,CASRTGTGRSYEQYF
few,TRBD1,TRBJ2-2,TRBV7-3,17,TGTGCCAGCAGCTTTTCCGGGACAGGCGATTACACCGGGGAGCTGTTTTTT,CASSFSGTGDYTGELFF
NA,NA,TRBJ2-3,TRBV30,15,TGTGCCTGGAGTGTCACAGGGTTCTCCACAGATACGCAGTATTTT,CAWSVTGFSTDTQYF
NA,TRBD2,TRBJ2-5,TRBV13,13,TGTGCCAGCAGCCCTCTAGCGGAAGAGGCCCAGTACTTC,CASSPLAEEAQYF
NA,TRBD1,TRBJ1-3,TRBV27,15,TGTGCCAGCAGTGTGACAGGGGGCTCTGGAAACACCATATATTTT,CASSVTGGSGNTIYF
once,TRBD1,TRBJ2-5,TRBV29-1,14,TGCAGCGTTGAAGATGGACAGGGGGGAAAGACCCAGTACTTC,CSVEDGQGGKTQYF
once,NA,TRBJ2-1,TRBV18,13,TGTGCCAGCTCACTTGGGCAGGACAATGAGCAGTTCTTC,CASSLGQDNEQFF
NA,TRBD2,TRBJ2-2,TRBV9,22,TGTGCCAGCAGTAAACAGGGGGCTGGGACTAGCGGGGGGTACGTGGAGGCCGGGGAGCTGTTTTTT,CASSKQGAGTSGGYVEAGELFF
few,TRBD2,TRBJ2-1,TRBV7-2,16,TGTGCCAGCAGCTGGAGAGCGGGGGAGGGGAGGGATGAGCAGTTCTTC,CASSWRAGEGRDEQFF
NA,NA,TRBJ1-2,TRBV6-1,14,TGTGCCAGCAGTGACCCAAGGAGACTCTATGGCTACACCTTC,CASSDPRRLYGYTF
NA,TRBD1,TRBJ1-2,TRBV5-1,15,TGCGCCAGCAGCCAAGGGACAGCCGGGGGCTATGGCTACACCTTC,CASSQGTAGGYGYTF
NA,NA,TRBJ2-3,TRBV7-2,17,TGTGCCAGCAGCTTAGATAGGAGCAGGGGAGGCACAGATACGCAGTATTTT,CASSLDRSRGGTDTQYF
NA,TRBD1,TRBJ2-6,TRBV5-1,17,TGCGCCAGCAGCGCAGATGACAGGGCCCCTGGGGCCAACGTCCTGACTTTC,CASSADDRAPGANVLTF
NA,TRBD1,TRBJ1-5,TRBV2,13,TGTGCCAGCAAGGTAACAGGGGCTCAGCCCCAGCATTTT,CASKVTGAQPQHF
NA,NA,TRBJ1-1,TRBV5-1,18,TGCGCCAGCAGCTTGAGAAGGGAAGGGTCGAGGAGGGTCACTGAAGCTTTCTTT,CASSLRREGSRRVTEAFF
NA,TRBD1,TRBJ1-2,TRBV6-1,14,TGTGCCAGCAGCCGCGGGACAGGGACGGAGGGCTACACCTTC,CASSRGTGTEGYTF
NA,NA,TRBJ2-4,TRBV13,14,TGTGCCAGCAGCCATGGGACTTACAAAAACATTCAGTACTTC,CASSHGTYKNIQYF
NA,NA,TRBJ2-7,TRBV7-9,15,TGTGCCAGCAGCTTAGCCGCCGGGACATCCTACGAGCAGTACTTC,CASSLAAGTSYEQYF